This T cell receptor beta chain was observed in a study of T cells after yellow fever vaccination. Overall study results and limits: Most primary-vaccination clones recurred post-booster (roughly 96% CD4, around 90% CD8). FACS-sorted repertoires could contain abundant clonotypes contaminating from the bulk population. Some clonotypes, a small share, were shared between CD4 and CD8 compartments.

TCRdb re-analysed the 5' RACE reads in MiXCR, keeping a single row per CDR3 protein. The sample lists some 390,000 distinct CDR3 sequences, about 17% seen once, with 15% to 20% in the top ten. Remarks on this clonotype: Its antigen remains unknown.

V lost 7 bases to trimming and J lost 3 bases, with 6 bases between them. This CDR3 contains 11 residues. Germline loops: CDR1 MNHNS, CDR2 SASEGT. The sample was PBMCs, taken before the yellow fever booster vaccination. V gene TRBV6-1 combines with J gene TRBJ1-2; no reliable D call. The TCR originated in a man between 18 and 35 years old who received the YFV17D yellow fever vaccine. This chain's CDR3 is CASKVDYGYTF. In nucleotides, the CDR3 is TGTGCCAGCAAGGTTGACTATGGCTACACCTTC.